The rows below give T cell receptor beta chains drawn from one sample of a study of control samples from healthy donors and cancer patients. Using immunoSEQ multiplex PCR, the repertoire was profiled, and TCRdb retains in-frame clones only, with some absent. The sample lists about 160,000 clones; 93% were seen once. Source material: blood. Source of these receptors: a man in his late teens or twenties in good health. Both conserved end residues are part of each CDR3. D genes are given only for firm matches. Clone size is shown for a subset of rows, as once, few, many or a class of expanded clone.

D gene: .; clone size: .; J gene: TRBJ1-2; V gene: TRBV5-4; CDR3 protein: CASSLGGDGYTF; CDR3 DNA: TGTGCCAGCAGCTTGGGGGGCGATGGCTACACCTTC
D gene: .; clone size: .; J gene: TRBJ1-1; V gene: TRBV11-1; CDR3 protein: CASSLRGGRNTEAFF; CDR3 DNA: TGTGCCAGCAGCCTCCGGGGGGGGCGGAACACTGAAGCTTTCTTT
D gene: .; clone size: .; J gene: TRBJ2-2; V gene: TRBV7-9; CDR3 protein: CASSPQRNTGELFF; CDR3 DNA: TGTGCCAGCAGCCCCCAGCGGAACACCGGGGAGCTGTTTTTT
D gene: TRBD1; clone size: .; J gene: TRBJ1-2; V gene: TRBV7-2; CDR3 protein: CASSGTGGYYGYTF; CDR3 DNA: TGTGCCAGCAGTGGGACAGGGGGATACTATGGCTACACCTTC
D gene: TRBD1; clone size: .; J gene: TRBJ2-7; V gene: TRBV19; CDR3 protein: CASSVGTGGAYEQYF; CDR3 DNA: TGTGCCAGTAGTGTCGGGACAGGGGGCGCATACGAGCAGTACTTC
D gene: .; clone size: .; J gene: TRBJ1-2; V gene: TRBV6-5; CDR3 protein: CASRRTLQDGYTF; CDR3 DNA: TGTGCCAGCAGGAGGACCCTACAGGATGGCTACACCTTC
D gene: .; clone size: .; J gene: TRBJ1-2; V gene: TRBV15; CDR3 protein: CATSPQRLNYGYTF; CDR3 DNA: TGTGCCACCAGCCCACAAAGGCTCAACTATGGCTACACCTTC
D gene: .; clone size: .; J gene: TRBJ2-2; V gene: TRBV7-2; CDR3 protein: CASSLAGLGTGELFF; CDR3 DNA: TGTGCCAGCAGCTTAGCAGGTTTAGGTACCGGGGAGCTGTTTTTT
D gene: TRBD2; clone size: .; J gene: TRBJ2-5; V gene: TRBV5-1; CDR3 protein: CASSLGVAGVAISETQYF; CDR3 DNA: TGCGCCAGCAGCTTGGGGGTAGCGGGAGTAGCTATAAGCGAGACCCAGTACTTC
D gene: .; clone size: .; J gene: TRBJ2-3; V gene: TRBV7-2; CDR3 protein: CASSLRTGGVGTDTQYF; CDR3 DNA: TGTGCCAGCAGCTTAAGGACCGGAGGGGTGGGGACAGATACGCAGTATTTT
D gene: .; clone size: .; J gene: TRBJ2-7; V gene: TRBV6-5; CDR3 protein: CASSYSLGYEQYF; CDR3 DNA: TGTGCCAGCAGTTACTCCTTGGGTTACGAGCAGTACTTC
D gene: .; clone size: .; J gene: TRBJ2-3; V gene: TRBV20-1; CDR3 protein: CSAALADTQYF; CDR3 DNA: TGCAGTGCTGCATTAGCGGATACGCAGTATTTT
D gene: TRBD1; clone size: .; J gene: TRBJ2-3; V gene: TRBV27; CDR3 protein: CASSPGGGQGADTQYF; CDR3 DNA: TGTGCCAGCAGCCCTGGGGGCGGACAGGGCGCGGATACGCAGTATTTT
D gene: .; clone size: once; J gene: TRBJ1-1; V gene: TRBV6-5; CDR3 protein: CASGPSRGNTEAFF; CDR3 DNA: TGTGCCAGCGGTCCGTCACGGGGAAACACTGAAGCTTTCTTT
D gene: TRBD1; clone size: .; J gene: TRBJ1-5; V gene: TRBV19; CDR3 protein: CASSKGQGSQPQHF; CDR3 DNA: TGTGCCAGTAGTAAAGGACAGGGTAGTCAGCCCCAGCATTTT
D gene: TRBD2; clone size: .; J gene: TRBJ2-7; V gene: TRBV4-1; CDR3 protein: CASSQPGEGLAGEEQYF; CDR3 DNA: TGCGCCAGCAGCCAACCGGGGGAGGGACTAGCGGGAGAAGAGCAGTACTTC
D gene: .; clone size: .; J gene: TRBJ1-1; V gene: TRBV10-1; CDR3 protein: CASSGSRNTEAFF; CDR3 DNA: TGCGCCAGCAGTGGTAGTCGGAACACTGAAGCTTTCTTT
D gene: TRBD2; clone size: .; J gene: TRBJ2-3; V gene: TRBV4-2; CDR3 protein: CASSQDLTSGGQDTQYF; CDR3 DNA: TGTGCCAGCAGCCAAGATCTAACTAGCGGGGGCCAAGATACGCAGTATTTT
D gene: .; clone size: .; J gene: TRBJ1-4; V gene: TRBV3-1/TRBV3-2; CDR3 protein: CASSQDLQWAGRRKLFF; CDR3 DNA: TGTGCCAGCAGCCAAGATCTCCAGTGGGCAGGGAGGAGGAAACTGTTTTTT
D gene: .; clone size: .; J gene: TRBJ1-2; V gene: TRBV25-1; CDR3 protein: CASSELGQGYGYTF; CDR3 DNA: TGTGCCAGCAGTGAATTAGGGCAGGGGTATGGCTACACCTTC
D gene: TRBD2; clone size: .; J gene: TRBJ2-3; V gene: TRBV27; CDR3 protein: CASSLWASGGGGDTQYF; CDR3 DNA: TGTGCCAGCAGTTTATGGGCTAGCGGGGGTGGGGGAGATACGCAGTATTTT
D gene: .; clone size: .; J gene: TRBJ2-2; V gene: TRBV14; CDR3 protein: CASSPVWGASNTGELFF; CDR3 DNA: TGTGCCAGCAGCCCCGTCTGGGGGGCTTCGAACACCGGGGAGCTGTTTTTT
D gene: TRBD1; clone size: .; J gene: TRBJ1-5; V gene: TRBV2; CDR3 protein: CASSEETGRQPQHF; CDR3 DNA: TGTGCCAGCAGTGAAGAGACAGGGAGACAGCCCCAGCATTTT
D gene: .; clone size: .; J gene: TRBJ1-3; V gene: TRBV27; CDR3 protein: CASSFAGPGNTIYF; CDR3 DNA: TGTGCCAGCAGTTTTGCAGGGCCTGGAAACACCATATATTTT
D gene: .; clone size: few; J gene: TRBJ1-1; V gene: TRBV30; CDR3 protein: CAWTPNGVRVGETEAFF; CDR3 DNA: TGTGCCTGGACCCCCAACGGAGTGAGGGTTGGTGAAACTGAAGCTTTCTTT
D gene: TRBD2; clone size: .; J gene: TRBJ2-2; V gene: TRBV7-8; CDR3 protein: CASSQSGIPLAGELFF; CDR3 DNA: TGTGCCAGCAGCCAAAGCGGGATTCCCCTCGCCGGGGAGCTGTTTTTT
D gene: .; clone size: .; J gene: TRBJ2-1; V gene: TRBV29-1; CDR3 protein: CSVVRGAYNEQFF; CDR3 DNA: TGCAGCGTCGTCAGGGGGGCCTACAATGAGCAGTTCTTC
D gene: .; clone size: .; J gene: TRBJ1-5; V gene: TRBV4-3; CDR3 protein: CASSQDRNGNQPQHF; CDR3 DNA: TGCGCCAGCAGCCAAGACAGGAATGGCAATCAGCCCCAGCATTTT
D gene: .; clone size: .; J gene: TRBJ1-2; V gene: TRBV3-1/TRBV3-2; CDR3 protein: CASSRGGHLLANYGYTF; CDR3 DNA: TGTGCCAGCAGCAGAGGGGGACATCTCTTAGCTAACTATGGCTACACCTTC
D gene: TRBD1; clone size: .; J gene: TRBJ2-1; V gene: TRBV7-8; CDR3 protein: CASSLRGQGGTYNEQFF; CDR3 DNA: TGTGCCAGCAGCTTAAGGGGACAGGGGGGTACGTACAATGAGCAGTTCTTC
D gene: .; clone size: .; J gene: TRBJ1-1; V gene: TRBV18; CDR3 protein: CASSPPNLPLEAFF; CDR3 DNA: TGTGCCAGCTCACCACCGAATCTACCGCTTGAAGCTTTCTTT
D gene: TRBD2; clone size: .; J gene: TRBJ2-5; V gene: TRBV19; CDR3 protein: CASGTSGRETQYF; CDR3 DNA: TGTGCCTCCGGGACTAGCGGGAGGGAGACCCAGTACTTC
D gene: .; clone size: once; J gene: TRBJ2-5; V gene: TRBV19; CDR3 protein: CASSMRGKETQYF; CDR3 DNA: TGTGCCAGTAGTATGCGGGGTAAAGAGACCCAGTACTTC
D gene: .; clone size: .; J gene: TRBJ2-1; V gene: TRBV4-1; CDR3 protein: CASSQDQPSSYNEQFF; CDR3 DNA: TGCGCCAGCAGCCAAGATCAACCGAGCTCCTACAATGAGCAGTTCTTC
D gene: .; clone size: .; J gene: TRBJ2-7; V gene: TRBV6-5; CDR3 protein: CASLGGTYEQYF; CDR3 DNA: TGTGCCAGCCTAGGCGGGACCTACGAGCAGTACTTC
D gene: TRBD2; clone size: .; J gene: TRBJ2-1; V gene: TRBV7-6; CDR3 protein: CASSPPSGINNEQFF; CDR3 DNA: TGTGCCAGCAGCCCCCCTAGCGGGATAAACAATGAGCAGTTCTTC
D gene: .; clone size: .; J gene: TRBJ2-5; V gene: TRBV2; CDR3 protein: CASSEGVSWYQETQYF; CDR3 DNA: TGTGCCAGCAGTGAAGGTGTCAGTTGGTACCAAGAGACCCAGTACTTC
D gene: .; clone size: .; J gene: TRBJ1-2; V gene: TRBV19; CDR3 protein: CASSIGTISGYTF; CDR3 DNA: TGTGCCAGTAGTATAGGGACAATTTCTGGCTACACCTTC
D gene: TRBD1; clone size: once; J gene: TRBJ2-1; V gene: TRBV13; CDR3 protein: CASSLGQGEQFF; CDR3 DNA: TGTGCCAGCAGCTTAGGACAGGGGGAGCAGTTCTTC
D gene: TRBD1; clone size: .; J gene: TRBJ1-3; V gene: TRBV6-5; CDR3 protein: CASRTGTAGNTIYF; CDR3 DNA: TGTGCCAGCCGAACGGGGACAGCTGGAAACACCATATATTTT
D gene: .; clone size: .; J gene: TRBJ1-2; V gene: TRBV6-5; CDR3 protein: CATSRRGGYTF; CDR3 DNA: TGTGCCACCTCGAGACGAGGGGGCTACACCTTC
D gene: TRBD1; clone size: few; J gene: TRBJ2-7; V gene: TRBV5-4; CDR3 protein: CASSLVGTGPYEQYF; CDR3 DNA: TGTGCCAGCAGCTTGGTGGGGACAGGCCCCTACGAGCAGTACTTC
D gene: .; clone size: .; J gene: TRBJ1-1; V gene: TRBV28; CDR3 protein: CASSFVGDEAFF; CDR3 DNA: TGTGCCAGCAGTTTCGTGGGGGATGAAGCTTTCTTT
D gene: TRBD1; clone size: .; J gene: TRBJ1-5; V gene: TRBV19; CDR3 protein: CASSLSDRADQPQHF; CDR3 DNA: TGTGCCAGTAGTCTATCGGACAGGGCGGACCAGCCCCAGCATTTT
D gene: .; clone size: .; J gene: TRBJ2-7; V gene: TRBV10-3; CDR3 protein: CAITGTSISYEQYF; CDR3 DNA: TGTGCCATCACCGGGACATCAATATCCTACGAGCAGTACTTC
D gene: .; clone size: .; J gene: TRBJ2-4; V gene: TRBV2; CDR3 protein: CASSVIRGRIQYF; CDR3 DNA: TGTGCCAGCAGTGTAATCAGGGGGAGGATTCAGTACTTC
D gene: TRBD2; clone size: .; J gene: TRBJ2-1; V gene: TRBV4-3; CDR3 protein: CASSQLAGGFSYNEQFF; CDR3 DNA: TGCGCCAGCAGCCAACTAGCGGGAGGGTTTTCTTACAATGAGCAGTTCTTC
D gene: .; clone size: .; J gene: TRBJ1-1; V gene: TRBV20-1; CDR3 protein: CSASDPGTEAFF; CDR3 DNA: TGCAGTGCTAGTGACCCGGGCACTGAAGCTTTCTTT
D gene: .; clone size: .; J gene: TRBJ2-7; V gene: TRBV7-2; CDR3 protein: CASSPIGLGGQYF; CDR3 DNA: TGTGCCAGCAGCCCAATAGGGCTCGGGGGGCAGTACTTC
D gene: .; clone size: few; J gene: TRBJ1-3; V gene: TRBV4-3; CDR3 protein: CASSQDTGFSGNTIYF; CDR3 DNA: TGCGCCAGCAGCCAAGACACAGGGTTCTCTGGAAACACCATATATTTT
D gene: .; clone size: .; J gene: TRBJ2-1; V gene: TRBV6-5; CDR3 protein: CASSYDGTYYNEQFF; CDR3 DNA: TGTGCCAGCAGTTACGACGGGACCTACTACAATGAGCAGTTCTTC
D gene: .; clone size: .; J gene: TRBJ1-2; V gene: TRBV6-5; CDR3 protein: CASSYSRGVDGYTF; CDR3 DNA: TGTGCCAGCAGTTACTCGAGAGGGGTGGATGGCTACACCTTC
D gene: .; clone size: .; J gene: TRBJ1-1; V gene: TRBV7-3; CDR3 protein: CASSFSGSSTEAFF; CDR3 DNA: TGTGCCAGCAGCTTTTCAGGATCGTCCACTGAAGCTTTCTTT
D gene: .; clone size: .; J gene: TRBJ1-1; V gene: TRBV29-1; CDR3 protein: CSATEPEVEAFF; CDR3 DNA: TGCTCCGCAACGGAGCCTGAGGTCGAAGCTTTCTTT
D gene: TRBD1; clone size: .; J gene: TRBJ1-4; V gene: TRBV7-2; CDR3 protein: CASSLRDSLEKLFF; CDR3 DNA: TGTGCCAGCAGCTTACGGGACAGTTTGGAAAAACTGTTTTTT
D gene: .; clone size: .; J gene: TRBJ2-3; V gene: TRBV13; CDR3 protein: CASSLRGLLDTQYF; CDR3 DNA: TGTGCCAGCAGCCTCCGGGGTCTGTTGGATACGCAGTATTTT
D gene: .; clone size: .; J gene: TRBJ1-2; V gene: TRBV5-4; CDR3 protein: CASSLGREIYNYGYTF; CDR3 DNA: TGTGCCAGCAGCTTGGGCAGGGAAATTTATAACTATGGCTACACCTTC
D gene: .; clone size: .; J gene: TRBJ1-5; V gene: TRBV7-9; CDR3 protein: CASSLGVGNSNQPQHF; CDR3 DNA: TGTGCCAGCAGCTTGGGGGTAGGGAATAGCAATCAGCCCCAGCATTTT
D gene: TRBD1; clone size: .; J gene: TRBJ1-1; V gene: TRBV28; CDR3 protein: CASRPADRVGTEAFF; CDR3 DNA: TGTGCCAGCAGACCCGCAGACAGGGTGGGCACTGAAGCTTTCTTT
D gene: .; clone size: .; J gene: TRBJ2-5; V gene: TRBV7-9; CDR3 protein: CASSPDGAQETQYF; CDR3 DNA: TGTGCCAGCAGCCCAGATGGGGCACAAGAGACCCAGTACTTC